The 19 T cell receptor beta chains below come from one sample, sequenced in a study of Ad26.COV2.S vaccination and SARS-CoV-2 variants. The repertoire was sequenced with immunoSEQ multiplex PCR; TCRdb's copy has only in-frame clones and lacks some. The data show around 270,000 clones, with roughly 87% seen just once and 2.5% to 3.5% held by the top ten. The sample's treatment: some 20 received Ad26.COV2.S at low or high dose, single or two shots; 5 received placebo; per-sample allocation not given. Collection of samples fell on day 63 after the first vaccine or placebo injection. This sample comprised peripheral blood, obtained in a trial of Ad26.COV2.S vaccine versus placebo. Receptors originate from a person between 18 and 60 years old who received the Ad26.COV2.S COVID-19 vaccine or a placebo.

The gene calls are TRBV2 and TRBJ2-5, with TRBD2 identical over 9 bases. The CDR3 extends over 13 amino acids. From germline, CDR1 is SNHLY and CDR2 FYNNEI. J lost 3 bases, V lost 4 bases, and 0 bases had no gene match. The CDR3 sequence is CASSGLAEETQYF. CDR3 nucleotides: TGTGCCAGCAGTGGACTAGCGGAAGAGACCCAGTACTTC. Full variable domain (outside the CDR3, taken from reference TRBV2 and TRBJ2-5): EPEVTQTPSHQVTQMGQEVILRCVPISNHLYFYWYRQILGQKVEFLVSFYNNEISEKSEIFDDQFSVERPDGSNFTLKIRSTKLEDSAMYFCASSGLAEETQYFGPGTRLLVL.

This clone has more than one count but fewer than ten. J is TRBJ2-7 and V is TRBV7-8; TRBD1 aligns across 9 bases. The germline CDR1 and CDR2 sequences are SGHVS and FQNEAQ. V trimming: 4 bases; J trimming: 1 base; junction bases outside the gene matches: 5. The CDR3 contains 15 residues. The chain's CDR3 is CASSSRDRASYEQYF. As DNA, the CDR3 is TGTGCCAGCAGCTCCCGGGACAGGGCTTCCTACGAGCAGTACTTC.

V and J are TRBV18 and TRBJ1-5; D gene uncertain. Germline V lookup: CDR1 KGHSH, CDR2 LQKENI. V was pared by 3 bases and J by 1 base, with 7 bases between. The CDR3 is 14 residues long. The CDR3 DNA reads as TGTGCCAGCTCACCGTCGGGAAGCAATCAGCCCCAGCATTTT. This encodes CASSPSGSNQPQHF.

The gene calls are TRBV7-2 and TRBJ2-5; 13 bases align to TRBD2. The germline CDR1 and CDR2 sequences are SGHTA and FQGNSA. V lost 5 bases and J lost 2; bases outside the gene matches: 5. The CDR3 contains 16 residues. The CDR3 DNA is TGTGCCAGCAGCCCCCTGGGACTAGCGGGGCAAGAGACCCAGTACTTC. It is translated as CASSPLGLAGQETQYF.

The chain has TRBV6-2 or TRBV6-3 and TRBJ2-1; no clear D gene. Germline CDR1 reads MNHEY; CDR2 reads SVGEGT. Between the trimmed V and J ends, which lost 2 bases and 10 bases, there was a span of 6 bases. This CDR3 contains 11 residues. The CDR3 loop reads CASSYRVEQFF. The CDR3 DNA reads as TGTGCCAGCAGTTACAGGGTCGAGCAGTTCTTC.

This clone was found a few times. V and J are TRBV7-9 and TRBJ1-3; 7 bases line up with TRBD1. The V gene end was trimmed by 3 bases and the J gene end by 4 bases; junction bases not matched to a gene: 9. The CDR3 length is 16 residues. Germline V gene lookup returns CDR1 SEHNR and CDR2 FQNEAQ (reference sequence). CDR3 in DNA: TGTGCCAGCAGCTTTATGGGACAGACGGCAGGAAACACCATATATTTT. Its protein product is CASSFMGQTAGNTIYF.

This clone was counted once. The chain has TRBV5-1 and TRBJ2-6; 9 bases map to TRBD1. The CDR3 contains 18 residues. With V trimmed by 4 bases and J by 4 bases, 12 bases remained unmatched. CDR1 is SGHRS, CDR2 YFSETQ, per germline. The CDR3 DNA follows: TGCGCCAGCAGCAGAACGGTTACAGGGGGCGGAGGGGCCAACGTCCTGACTTTC. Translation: CASSRTVTGGGGANVLTF.

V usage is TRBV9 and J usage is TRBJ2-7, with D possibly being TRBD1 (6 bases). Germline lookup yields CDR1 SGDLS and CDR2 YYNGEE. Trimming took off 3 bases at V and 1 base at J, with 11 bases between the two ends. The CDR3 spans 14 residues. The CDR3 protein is CASSAGTLSYEQYF. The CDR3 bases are TGTGCCAGCAGCGCCGGGACATTGTCCTACGAGCAGTACTTC.

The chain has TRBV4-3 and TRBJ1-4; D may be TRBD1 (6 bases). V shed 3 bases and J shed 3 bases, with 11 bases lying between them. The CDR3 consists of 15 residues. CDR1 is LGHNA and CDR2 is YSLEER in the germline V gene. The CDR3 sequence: CASSHTTGSNEKLFF. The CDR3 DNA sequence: TGCGCCAGCAGCCATACAACAGGGTCTAATGAAAAACTGTTTTTT.

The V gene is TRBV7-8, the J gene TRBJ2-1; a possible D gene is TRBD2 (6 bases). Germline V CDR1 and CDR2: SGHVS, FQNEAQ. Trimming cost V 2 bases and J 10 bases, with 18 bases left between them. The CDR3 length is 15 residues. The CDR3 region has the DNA TGTGCCAGCAGCTTAAGTGTCGGCGGGAAGGGGGAGCAGTTCTTC. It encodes CASSLSVGGKGEQFF. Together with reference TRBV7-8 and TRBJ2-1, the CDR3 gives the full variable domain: GAGVSQSPRYKVAKRGQDVALRCDPISGHVSLFWYQQALGQGPEFLTYFQNEAQLDKSGLPSDRFFAERPEGSVSTLKIQRTQQEDSAVYLCASSLSVGGKGEQFFGPGTRLTVL.

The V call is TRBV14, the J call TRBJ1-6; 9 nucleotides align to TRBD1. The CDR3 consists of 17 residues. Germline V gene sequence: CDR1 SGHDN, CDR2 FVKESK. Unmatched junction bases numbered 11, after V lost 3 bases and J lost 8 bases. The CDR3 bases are TGTGCCAGCAGCCACCCCTCGGGACAGGGTATTGATTCACCCCTCCACTTT. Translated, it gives CASSHPSGQGIDSPLHF.

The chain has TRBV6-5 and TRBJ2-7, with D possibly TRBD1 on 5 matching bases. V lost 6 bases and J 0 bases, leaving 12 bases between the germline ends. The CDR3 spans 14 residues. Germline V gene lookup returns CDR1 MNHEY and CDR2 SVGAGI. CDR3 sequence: CASRPGPSSYEQYF. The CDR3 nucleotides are TGTGCCAGCAGACCAGGGCCCAGCTCCTACGAGCAGTACTTC.

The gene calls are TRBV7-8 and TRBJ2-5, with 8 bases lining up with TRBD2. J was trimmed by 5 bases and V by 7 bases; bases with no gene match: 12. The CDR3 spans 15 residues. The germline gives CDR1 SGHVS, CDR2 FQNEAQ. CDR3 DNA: TGTGCCAGCAAGGAAGGCGGGGGGCCGAGGGAGACCCAGTACTTC. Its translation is CASKEGGGPRETQYF.

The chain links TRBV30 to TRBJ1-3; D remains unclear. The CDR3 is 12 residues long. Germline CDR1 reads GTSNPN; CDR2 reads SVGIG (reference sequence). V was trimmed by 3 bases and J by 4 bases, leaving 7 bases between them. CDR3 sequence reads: CAWSREGNTIYF. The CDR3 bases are TGTGCCTGGAGCCGGGAGGGAAACACCATATATTTT.

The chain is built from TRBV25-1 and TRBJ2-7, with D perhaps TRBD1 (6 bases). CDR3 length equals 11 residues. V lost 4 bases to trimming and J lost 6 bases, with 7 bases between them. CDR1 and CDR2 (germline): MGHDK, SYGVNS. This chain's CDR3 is CASSGTVEQYF. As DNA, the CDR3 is TGTGCCAGCAGTGGGACAGTCGAGCAGTACTTC.

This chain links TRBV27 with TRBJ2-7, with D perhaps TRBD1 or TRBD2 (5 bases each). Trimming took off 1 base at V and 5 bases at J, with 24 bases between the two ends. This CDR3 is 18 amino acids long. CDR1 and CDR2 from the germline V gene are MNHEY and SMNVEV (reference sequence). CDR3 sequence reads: CASSLYVGLREGTDEQYV. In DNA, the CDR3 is TGTGCCAGCAGTTTATACGTGGGGCTTCGAGAGGGAACGGACGAGCAGTACGTC.

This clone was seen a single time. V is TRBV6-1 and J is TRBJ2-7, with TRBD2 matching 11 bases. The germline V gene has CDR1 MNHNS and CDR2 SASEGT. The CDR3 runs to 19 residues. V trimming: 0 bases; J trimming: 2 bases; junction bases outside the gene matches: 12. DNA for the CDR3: TGTGCCAGCAGTGAAGCTAGCGGGGGGGCTCTCCGATTAACCTACGAGCAGTACTTC. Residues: CASSEASGGALRLTYEQYF.

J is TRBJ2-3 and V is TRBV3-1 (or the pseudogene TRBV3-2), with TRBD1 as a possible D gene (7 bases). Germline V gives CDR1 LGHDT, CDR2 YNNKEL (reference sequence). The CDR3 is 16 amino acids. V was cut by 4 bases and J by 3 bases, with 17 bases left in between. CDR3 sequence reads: CASSPRGGGVTDTQYF. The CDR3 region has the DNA TGTGCCAGCAGCCCACGAGGGGGCGGGGTGACAGATACGCAGTATTTT.

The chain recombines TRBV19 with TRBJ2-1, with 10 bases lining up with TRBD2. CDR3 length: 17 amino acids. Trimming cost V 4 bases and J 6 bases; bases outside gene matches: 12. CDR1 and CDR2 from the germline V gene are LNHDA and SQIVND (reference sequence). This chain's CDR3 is CASSTSGGLLFGNEQFF. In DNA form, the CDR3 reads TGTGCCAGTAGTACTAGCGGGGGCCTTCTTTTCGGCAATGAGCAGTTCTTC.